This T cell receptor (beta chain) was retrieved from a study of cytomegalovirus exposure and HLA in healthy donors. Nominally healthy donors were sampled, though unrecorded immune exposures were likely. CDR3 length: 11 amino acids. V was cut by 5 bases and J by 5 bases, with 4 bases left in between. CDR1 and CDR2 (germline): LGHNT, FRNRAP. The study ran its PCR with 60 Vbeta and 13 Jbeta primers. This table comes from immunoSEQ multiplex PCR, and its TCRdb copy is limited to in-frame clones, with some not included. The sample lists 150,000 to 200,000 clones; around nine tenths were seen once. This TCR derives from a woman younger than 30 in good health and CMV-seronegative. The chain couples TRBV12-5 to TRBJ2-4; no clear D. The sample was PBMCs. CDR3 loop: CASGLQNIQYF. The CDR3 coding sequence is TGTGCTAGTGGTCTCCAAAACATTCAGTACTTC.